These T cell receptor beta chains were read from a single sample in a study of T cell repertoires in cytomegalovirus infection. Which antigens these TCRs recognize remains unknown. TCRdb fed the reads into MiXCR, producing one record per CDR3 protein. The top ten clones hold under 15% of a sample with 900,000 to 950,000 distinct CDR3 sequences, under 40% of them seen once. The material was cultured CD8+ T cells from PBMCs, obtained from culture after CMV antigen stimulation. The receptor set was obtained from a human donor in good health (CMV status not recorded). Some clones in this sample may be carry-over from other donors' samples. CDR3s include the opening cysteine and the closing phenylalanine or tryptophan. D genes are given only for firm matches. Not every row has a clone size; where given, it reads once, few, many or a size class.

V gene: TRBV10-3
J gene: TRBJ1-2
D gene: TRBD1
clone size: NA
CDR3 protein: CAISGRQGAMEGYTF
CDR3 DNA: TGTGCCATCAGTGGCCGCCAGGGGGCCATGGAAGGCTACACCTTC

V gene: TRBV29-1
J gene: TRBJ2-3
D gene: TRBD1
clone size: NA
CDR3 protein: CSVDGRGQITDTQYF
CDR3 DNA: TGCAGCGTGGACGGCAGGGGGCAAATCACAGATACGCAGTATTTT

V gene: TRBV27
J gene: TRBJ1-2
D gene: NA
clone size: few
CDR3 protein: CASSQRGAGGYTF
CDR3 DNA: TGTGCCAGCAGTCAGAGAGGGGCAGGAGGCTACACCTTC

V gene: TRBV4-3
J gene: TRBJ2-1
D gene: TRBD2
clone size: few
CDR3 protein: CASSQGASGGIWNEQFF
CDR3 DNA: TGCGCCAGCAGCCAAGGTGCTAGCGGGGGGATTTGGAATGAGCAGTTCTTC

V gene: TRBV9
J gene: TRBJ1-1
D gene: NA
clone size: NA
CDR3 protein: CASSSWSQNTEAFF
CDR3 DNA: TGTGCCAGCAGCTCGTGGAGCCAGAACACTGAAGCTTTCTTT

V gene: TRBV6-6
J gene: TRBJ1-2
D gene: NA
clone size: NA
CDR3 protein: CASSYLEDRSDPYGYTF
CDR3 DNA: TGTGCCAGCAGTTACCTAGAAGACAGGAGTGACCCGTATGGCTACACCTTC

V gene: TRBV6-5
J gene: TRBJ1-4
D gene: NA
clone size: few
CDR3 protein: CASSYSEVGKLFF
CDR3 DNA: TGTGCCAGCAGTTACTCGGAAGTAGGAAAACTGTTTTTT

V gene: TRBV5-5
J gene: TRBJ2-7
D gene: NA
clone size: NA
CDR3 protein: CASSLLPTATYEQYF
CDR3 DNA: TGTGCCAGCAGCTTGTTGCCGACCGCGACCTACGAGCAGTACTTC

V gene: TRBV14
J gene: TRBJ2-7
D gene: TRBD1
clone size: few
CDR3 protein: CASSQVVGGTFYEQYF
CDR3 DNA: TGTGCCAGCAGCCAAGTGGTAGGGGGCACTTTCTACGAGCAGTACTTC

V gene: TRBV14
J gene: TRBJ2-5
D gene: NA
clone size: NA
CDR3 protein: CASSHRGTQETQYF
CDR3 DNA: TGTGCCAGCAGCCACAGGGGAACCCAAGAGACCCAGTACTTC

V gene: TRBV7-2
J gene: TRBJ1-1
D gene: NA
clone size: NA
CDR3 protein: CANSPAGADTEAFF
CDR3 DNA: TGTGCCAACAGCCCGGCGGGGGCGGACACTGAAGCTTTCTTT

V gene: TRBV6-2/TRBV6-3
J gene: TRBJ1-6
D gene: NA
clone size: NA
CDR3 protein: CASKEGSSYNSPLHF
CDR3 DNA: TGTGCCAGCAAGGAAGGGAGCTCCTATAATTCACCCCTCCACTTT

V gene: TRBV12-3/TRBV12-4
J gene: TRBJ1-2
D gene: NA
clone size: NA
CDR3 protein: CTSTWGGWNGYTF
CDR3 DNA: TGTACCAGCACCTGGGGAGGATGGAATGGCTACACCTTC

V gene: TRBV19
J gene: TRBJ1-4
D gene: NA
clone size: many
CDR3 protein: CASSISGAGEKLFF
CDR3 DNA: TGTGCCAGTAGTATCTCAGGGGCGGGAGAAAAACTGTTTTTT

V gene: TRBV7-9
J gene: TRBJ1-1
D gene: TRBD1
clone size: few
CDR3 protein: CASSFPGTGAMNTEAFF
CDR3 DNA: TGTGCCAGCAGCTTCCCCGGGACAGGGGCTATGAACACTGAAGCTTTCTTT

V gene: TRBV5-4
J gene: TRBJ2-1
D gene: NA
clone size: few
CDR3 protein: CASSSAELRQFF
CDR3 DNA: TGTGCCAGCAGCTCGGCTGAACTGAGGCAGTTCTTC

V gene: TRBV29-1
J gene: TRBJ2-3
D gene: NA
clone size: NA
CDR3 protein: CSVDTTSTDTQYF
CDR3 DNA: TGCAGCGTTGATACGACGAGCACAGATACGCAGTATTTT

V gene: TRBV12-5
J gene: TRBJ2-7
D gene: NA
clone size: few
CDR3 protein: CASGVLRDSSSYEQYF
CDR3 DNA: TGTGCTAGTGGAGTACTTCGGGACTCTAGCTCCTACGAGCAGTACTTC

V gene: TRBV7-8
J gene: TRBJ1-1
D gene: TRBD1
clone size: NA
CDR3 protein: CASSLAEGGYTEAFF
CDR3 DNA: TGTGCCAGCAGCTTAGCGGAAGGGGGCTACACTGAAGCTTTCTTT

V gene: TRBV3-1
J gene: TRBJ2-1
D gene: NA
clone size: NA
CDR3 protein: CASSQEGVLSSYNEQFF
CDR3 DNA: TGTGCCAGCAGCCAAGAGGGGGTCCTTAGCTCCTACAATGAGCAGTTCTTC

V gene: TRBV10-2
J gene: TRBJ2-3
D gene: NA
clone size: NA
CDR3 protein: CASSEPPADSTDTQYF
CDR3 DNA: TGCGCCAGCAGTGAGCCTCCGGCAGACTCCACAGATACGCAGTATTTT

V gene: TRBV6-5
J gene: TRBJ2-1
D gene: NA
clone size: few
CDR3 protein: CASSYIGREQFF
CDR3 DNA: TGTGCCAGCAGTTACATTGGGAGAGAGCAGTTCTTC

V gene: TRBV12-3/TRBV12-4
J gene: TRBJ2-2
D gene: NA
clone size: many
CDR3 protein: CASSPIQGDGELFF
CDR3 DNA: TGTGCCAGCAGCCCGATTCAGGGTGACGGGGAGCTGTTTTTT

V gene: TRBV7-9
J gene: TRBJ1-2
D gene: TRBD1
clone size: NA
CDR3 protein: CASSLGGTGDNYGYTF
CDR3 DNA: TGTGCCAGCAGCTTAGGGGGGACAGGAGATAACTATGGCTACACCTTC

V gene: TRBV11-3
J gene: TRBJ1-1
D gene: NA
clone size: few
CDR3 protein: CASSLESPGAYGNTEAFF
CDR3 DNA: TGTGCCAGCAGCTTAGAATCGCCTGGGGCATATGGGAACACTGAAGCTTTCTTT

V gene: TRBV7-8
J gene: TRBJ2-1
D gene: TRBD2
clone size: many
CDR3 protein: CASSWELAGGGAEQFF
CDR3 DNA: TGTGCCAGCAGCTGGGAACTAGCGGGGGGGGGAGCTGAGCAGTTCTTC

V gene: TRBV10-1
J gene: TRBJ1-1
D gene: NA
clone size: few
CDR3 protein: CASSEQRDTEAFF
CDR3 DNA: TGCGCCAGCAGTGAGCAGAGGGACACTGAAGCTTTCTTT

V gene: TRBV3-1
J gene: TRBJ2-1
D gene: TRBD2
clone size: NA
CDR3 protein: CASKVAGGYNEQFF
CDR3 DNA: TGTGCCAGCAAGGTGGCGGGGGGTTACAATGAGCAGTTCTTC

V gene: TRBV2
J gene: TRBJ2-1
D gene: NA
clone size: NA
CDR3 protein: CASSEKGAGGIYNEQFF
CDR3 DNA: TGTGCCAGCAGTGAAAAGGGGGCAGGGGGGATCTACAATGAGCAGTTCTTC

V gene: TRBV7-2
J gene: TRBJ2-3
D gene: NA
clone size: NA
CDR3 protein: CASSLVGAGPTDTQYF
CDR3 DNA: TGTGCCAGCAGCTTAGTGGGGGCAGGGCCCACAGATACGCAGTATTTT

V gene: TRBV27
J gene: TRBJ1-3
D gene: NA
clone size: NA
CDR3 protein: CASSRFGEDTIYF
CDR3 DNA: TGTGCCAGCAGTAGGTTTGGGGAAGACACCATATATTTT

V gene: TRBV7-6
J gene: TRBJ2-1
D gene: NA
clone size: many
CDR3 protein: CASSSPGEYNEQFF
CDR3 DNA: TGTGCCAGCAGCTCCCCGGGGGAATACAATGAGCAGTTCTTC

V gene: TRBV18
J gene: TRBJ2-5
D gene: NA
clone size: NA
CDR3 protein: CASSPPEAEETQYF
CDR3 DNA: TGTGCCAGCTCACCACCGGAGGCAGAAGAGACCCAGTACTTC

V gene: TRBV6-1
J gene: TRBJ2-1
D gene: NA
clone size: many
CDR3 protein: CASSFGGLVYNEQFF
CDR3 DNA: TGTGCCAGCAGTTTCGGGGGCTTAGTCTACAATGAGCAGTTCTTC

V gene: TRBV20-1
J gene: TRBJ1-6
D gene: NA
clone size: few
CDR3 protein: CSARRGLNSPLHF
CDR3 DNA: TGCAGTGCTAGAAGGGGGTTAAATTCACCCCTCCACTTT

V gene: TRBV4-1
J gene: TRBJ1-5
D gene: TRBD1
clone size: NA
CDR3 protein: CASSHPGQGFQPQHF
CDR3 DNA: TGCGCCAGCAGCCATCCGGGACAGGGATTTCAGCCCCAGCATTTT

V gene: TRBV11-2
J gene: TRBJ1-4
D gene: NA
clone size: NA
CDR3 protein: CASSLRGGANEKLFF
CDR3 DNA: TGTGCCAGCAGCTTACGTGGGGGCGCCAATGAAAAACTGTTTTTT

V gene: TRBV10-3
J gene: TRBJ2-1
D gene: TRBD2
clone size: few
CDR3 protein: CAHLGESGGYNEQFF
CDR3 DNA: TGTGCCCACCTTGGGGAGAGCGGGGGCTACAATGAGCAGTTCTTC

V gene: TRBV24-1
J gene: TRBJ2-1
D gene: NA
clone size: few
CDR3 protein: CATSDRDRPEPGEQFF
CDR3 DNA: TGTGCCACCAGTGACCGGGACCGTCCAGAGCCCGGGGAGCAGTTCTTC

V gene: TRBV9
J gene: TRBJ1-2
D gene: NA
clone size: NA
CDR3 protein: CASSVEADGYTF
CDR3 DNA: TGTGCCAGCAGCGTGGAGGCGGATGGCTACACCTTC

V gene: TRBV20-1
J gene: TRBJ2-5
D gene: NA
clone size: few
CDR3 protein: CSAKTPLGRKETQYF
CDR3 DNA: TGCAGTGCTAAAACTCCCTTGGGTAGGAAAGAGACCCAGTACTTC

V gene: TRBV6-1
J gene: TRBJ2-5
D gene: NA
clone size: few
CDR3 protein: CASRNKGMRETQYF
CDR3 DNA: TGTGCCAGCAGGAACAAGGGGATGAGAGAGACCCAGTACTTC

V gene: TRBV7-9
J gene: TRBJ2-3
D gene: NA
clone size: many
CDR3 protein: CASSFGGATDTQYF
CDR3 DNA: TGTGCCAGCAGCTTCGGCGGGGCCACAGATACGCAGTATTTT

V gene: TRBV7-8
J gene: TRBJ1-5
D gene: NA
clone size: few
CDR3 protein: CASSYSREYSNQPQHF
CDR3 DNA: TGTGCCAGCAGCTACAGCAGAGAATATAGCAATCAGCCCCAGCATTTT

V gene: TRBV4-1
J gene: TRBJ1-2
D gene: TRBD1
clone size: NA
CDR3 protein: CASSQEDRGNYGYTF
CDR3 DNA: TGCGCCAGCAGCCAAGAGGACAGGGGGAACTATGGCTACACCTTC

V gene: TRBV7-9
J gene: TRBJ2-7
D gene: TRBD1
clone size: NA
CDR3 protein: CASSLARDRDDNEQYF
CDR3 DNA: TGTGCCAGCAGCTTAGCGCGGGACAGGGACGACAACGAGCAGTACTTC

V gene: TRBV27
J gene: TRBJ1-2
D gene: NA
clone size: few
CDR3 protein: CASSSGFHGYTF
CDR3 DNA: TGTGCCAGCAGCAGTGGGTTTCATGGCTACACCTTC

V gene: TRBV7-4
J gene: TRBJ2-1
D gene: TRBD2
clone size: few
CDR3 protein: CASSEISGGPYNEQFF
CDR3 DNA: TGTGCCAGCAGTGAGATAAGCGGGGGGCCCTACAATGAGCAGTTCTTC

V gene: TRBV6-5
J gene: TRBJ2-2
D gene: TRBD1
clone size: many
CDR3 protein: CASSYPTGAGELFF
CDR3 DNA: TGTGCCAGCAGTTACCCGACAGGGGCCGGGGAGCTGTTTTTT

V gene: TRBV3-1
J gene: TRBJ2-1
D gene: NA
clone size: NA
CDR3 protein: CASSQEKGRGPYNEQFF
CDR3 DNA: TGTGCCAGCAGCCAAGAGAAAGGACGCGGCCCCTACAATGAGCAGTTCTTC

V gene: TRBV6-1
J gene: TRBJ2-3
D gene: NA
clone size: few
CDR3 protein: CASSEVPREGTQYF
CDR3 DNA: TGTGCCAGCAGTGAAGTGCCCAGGGAAGGGACGCAGTATTTT

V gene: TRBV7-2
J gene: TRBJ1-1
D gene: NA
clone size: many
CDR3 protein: CASSLDFSLYTEAFF
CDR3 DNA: TGTGCCAGCAGCTTAGATTTCAGTTTGTACACTGAAGCTTTCTTT

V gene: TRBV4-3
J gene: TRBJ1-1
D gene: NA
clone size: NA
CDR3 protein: CASSQDPGPINTEAFF
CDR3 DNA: TGCGCCAGCAGCCAAGACCCAGGACCAATAAACACTGAAGCTTTCTTT

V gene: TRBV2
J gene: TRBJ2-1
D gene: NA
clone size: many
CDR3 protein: CASSEELGPQGYNEQFF
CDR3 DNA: TGTGCCAGCAGTGAAGAGTTAGGGCCCCAGGGGTACAATGAGCAGTTCTTC

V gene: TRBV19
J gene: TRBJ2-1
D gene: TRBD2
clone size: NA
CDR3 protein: CASSFNLAGVQDEQFF
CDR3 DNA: TGTGCCAGTAGTTTCAATCTAGCGGGGGTACAGGATGAGCAGTTCTTC

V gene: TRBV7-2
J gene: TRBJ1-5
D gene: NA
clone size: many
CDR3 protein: CASSLARGSEQPQHF
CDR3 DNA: TGTGCCAGCAGCTTAGCGAGGGGTTCCGAACAGCCCCAGCATTTT

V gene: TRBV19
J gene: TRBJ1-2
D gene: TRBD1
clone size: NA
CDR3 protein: CASKSPSPGTGGGDYGYTF
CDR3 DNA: TGTGCCAGCAAATCCCCCTCCCCCGGGACAGGGGGCGGTGACTATGGCTACACCTTC